This T cell receptor beta chain originates from a study of graft-versus-host responses after intestinal transplantation. The CDR3 runs 15 residues. Looked up from germline, CDR1 is SEHNR and CDR2 is FQNEAQ (reference sequence). After removal of 1 base from V and 8 bases from J, the junction contained 7 bases not matched to a gene. Clones were read by immunoSEQ multiplex PCR, and TCRdb kept only the in-frame ones, dropping some. The sample has some 38,000 clones; 93% are singletons. Remarks on this clone: The antigen remains unidentified.

The sample here was unstimulated CD8+ T cells sorted from spleen or lymph node cells, taken before transplant. This receptor was obtained from a human donor who was the organ donor for an intestinal transplant. The rearrangement joins TRBV7-9 to TRBJ2-1; 8 positions match TRBD2. Written as DNA, the CDR3 is TGTGCCAGCAGCTTAGGCAGCGGGAGTGGGTATGAGCAGTTCTTC. It translates to CASSLGSGSGYEQFF.